These T cell receptor beta chains were read from a single sample in a study of blood T cell repertoires in COVID-19. The repertoire was sequenced with immunoSEQ multiplex PCR; TCRdb's copy has only in-frame clones and lacks some. The sample consists of about 180,000 clones, approximately 90% of them appearing once. The sequenced sample was peripheral blood. These receptors were collected from a woman aged 45-59 years with acute or convalescent COVID-19. The CDR3 runs from the conserved cysteine through the conserved F or W. D genes are given only for firm matches. The listing skips clone size in some rows; elsewhere it reads once, few, many or a size class.

v_gene: TRBV24-1; j_gene: TRBJ1-3; abundance: .; d_gene: TRBD1; CDR3nt: TGTGCCACCACTCACAGGGGGAACACCATATATTTT; CDR3aa: CATTHRGNTIYF
v_gene: TRBV24-1; j_gene: TRBJ2-3; abundance: .; d_gene: .; CDR3nt: TGTGCCACCAGTGATTCTAGCGCAGATACGCAGTATTTT; CDR3aa: CATSDSSADTQYF
v_gene: TRBV7-2; j_gene: TRBJ1-1; abundance: once; d_gene: .; CDR3nt: TGTGCCAGCAGCTTTACCCCTATGGGGGCCAACACTGAAGCTTTCTTT; CDR3aa: CASSFTPMGANTEAFF
v_gene: TRBV14; j_gene: TRBJ2-1; abundance: .; d_gene: TRBD2; CDR3nt: TGTGCCAGCAGCCAAGCAGCGGGGGGGGGCAATGAGCAGTTCTTC; CDR3aa: CASSQAAGGGNEQFF
v_gene: TRBV27; j_gene: TRBJ1-1; abundance: .; d_gene: TRBD1; CDR3nt: TGTGCCAGCAGTCCCCCGGGACAGCGTTTGAACACTGAAGCTTTCTTT; CDR3aa: CASSPPGQRLNTEAFF
v_gene: TRBV24-1; j_gene: TRBJ2-3; abundance: .; d_gene: .; CDR3nt: TGTGCCACCTACTTACTTAGCGTCCCCGAAAAAGTAGATACGCAGTATTTT; CDR3aa: CATYLLSVPEKVDTQYF
v_gene: TRBV7-2; j_gene: TRBJ1-2; abundance: .; d_gene: .; CDR3nt: TGTGCCAGCAGCTGGGGGGTTAACTATGGCTACACCTTC; CDR3aa: CASSWGVNYGYTF
v_gene: TRBV6-1; j_gene: TRBJ1-1; abundance: .; d_gene: TRBD1; CDR3nt: TGTGCCAGCAGTGAACGACAGGGACGCACTGAAGCTTTCTTT; CDR3aa: CASSERQGRTEAFF
v_gene: TRBV29-1; j_gene: TRBJ1-1; abundance: .; d_gene: .; CDR3nt: TGCAGCGTTGTGGGAGTCATGAACACTGAAGCTTTCTTT; CDR3aa: CSVVGVMNTEAFF
v_gene: TRBV11-2; j_gene: TRBJ2-1; abundance: .; d_gene: .; CDR3nt: TGTGCCAGCAGCACACCGCGGGCTTCCTACAATGAGCAGTTCTTC; CDR3aa: CASSTPRASYNEQFF
v_gene: TRBV11-1; j_gene: TRBJ1-1; abundance: few; d_gene: .; CDR3nt: TGTGCCAGCAGCTTTGGGGGGGGCGCCGGCCACACTGAAGCTTTCTTT; CDR3aa: CASSFGGGAGHTEAFF
v_gene: TRBV6-5; j_gene: TRBJ2-5; abundance: .; d_gene: TRBD2; CDR3nt: TGTGCCAGCAGTTCTAGCGGGAACCAAGAGACCCAGTACTTC; CDR3aa: CASSSSGNQETQYF
v_gene: TRBV21-1; j_gene: TRBJ2-5; abundance: .; d_gene: .; CDR3nt: TGTGCCAGCAGCCCCTCCCGATCCGACGGACAGGACGGGACCCAGTACTTC; CDR3aa: CASSPSRSDGQDGTQYF
v_gene: TRBV5-6; j_gene: TRBJ2-2; abundance: .; d_gene: .; CDR3nt: TGTGCCAGCAGCTTGGAGGGGTCCTACACCGGGGAGCTGTTTTTT; CDR3aa: CASSLEGSYTGELFF
v_gene: TRBV5-6; j_gene: TRBJ2-5; abundance: .; d_gene: .; CDR3nt: TGTGCCAGCAGCTGGACCAGACTAGGTCGGAACCAAGAGACCCAGTACTTC; CDR3aa: CASSWTRLGRNQETQYF
v_gene: TRBV11-2; j_gene: TRBJ1-1; abundance: .; d_gene: .; CDR3nt: TGTGCCAGCAGTCCACGGACTATGAACACTGAAGCTTTCTTT; CDR3aa: CASSPRTMNTEAFF
v_gene: TRBV20-1; j_gene: TRBJ1-5; abundance: .; d_gene: TRBD1; CDR3nt: TGCAGTGCTAGTCAAATCAGGGCAGGGGGTTATCAGCCCCAGCATTTT; CDR3aa: CSASQIRAGGYQPQHF
v_gene: TRBV4-3; j_gene: TRBJ1-2; abundance: few; d_gene: .; CDR3nt: TGCGCCAGCAGCCAAGATGGAAATGAGGCTGGCTACACCTTC; CDR3aa: CASSQDGNEAGYTF
v_gene: TRBV11-2; j_gene: TRBJ1-3; abundance: .; d_gene: .; CDR3nt: TGTGCCAGCAGCTTAGATGGTGCAGCTGGAAACACCATATATTTT; CDR3aa: CASSLDGAAGNTIYF
v_gene: TRBV7-2; j_gene: TRBJ1-4; abundance: .; d_gene: .; CDR3nt: TGTGCCAGCAGCCCCCGACCCGTGGGAGATGAAAAACTGTTTTTT; CDR3aa: CASSPRPVGDEKLFF
v_gene: TRBV30; j_gene: TRBJ2-3; abundance: .; d_gene: .; CDR3nt: TGTGCCTGGAGTTTTAGCTTCCCAGATACGCAGTATTTT; CDR3aa: CAWSFSFPDTQYF
v_gene: TRBV7-3; j_gene: TRBJ2-7; abundance: .; d_gene: .; CDR3nt: TGTGCCAGCAGCTTAAACCCAGGATCCCACGAGCAGTACTTC; CDR3aa: CASSLNPGSHEQYF
v_gene: TRBV9; j_gene: TRBJ2-3; abundance: .; d_gene: TRBD2; CDR3nt: TGTGCCAGCAGCGTAGGGCGGGGGGCCACAGATACGCAGTATTTT; CDR3aa: CASSVGRGATDTQYF
v_gene: TRBV9; j_gene: TRBJ2-1; abundance: .; d_gene: TRBD1; CDR3nt: TGTGCCAGCAGCGTAGGGGACAGGGGTTGGGAGCAGTTCTTC; CDR3aa: CASSVGDRGWEQFF
v_gene: TRBV10-3; j_gene: TRBJ1-1; abundance: .; d_gene: .; CDR3nt: TGTGCCATCAGTGAGTCAGGGGTGGCCACTGAAGCTTTCTTT; CDR3aa: CAISESGVATEAFF